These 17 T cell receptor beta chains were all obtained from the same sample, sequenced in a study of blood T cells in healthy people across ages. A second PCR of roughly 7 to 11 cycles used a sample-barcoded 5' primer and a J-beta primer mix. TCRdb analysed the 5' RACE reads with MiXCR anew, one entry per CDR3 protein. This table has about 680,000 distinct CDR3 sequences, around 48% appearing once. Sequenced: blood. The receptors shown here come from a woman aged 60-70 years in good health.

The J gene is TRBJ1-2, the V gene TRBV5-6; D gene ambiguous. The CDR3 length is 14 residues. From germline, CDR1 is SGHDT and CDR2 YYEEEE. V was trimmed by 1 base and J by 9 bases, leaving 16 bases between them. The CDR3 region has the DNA TGTGCCAGCAGCTTGACCCAGCCCCGAGGGAGCTACACCTTC. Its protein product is CASSLTQPRGSYTF.

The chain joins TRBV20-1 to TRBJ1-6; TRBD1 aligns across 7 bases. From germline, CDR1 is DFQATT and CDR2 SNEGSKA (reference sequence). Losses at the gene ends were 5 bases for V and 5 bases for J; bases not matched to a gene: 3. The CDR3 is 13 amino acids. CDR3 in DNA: TGCAGTGCTTGGGACAGAAATAATTCACCCCTCCACTTT. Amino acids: CSAWDRNNSPLHF.

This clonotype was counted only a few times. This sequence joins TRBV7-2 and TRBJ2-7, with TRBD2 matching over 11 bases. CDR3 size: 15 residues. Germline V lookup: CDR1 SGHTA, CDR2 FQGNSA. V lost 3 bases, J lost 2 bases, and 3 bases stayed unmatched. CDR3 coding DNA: TGTGCCAGCAGCTTGACTAGCGGGGAGACCTACGAGCAGTACTTC. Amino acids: CASSLTSGETYEQYF.

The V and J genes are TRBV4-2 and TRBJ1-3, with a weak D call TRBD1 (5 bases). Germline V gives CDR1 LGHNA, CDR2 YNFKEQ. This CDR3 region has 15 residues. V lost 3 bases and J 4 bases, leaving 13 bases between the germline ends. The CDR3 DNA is TGTGCCAGCAGCCAGACACAGGTCTCGGGAAACACCATATATTTT. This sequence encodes CASSQTQVSGNTIYF.

In nucleotides, the CDR3 is TGCGCCAGCAGCTTGTACTTGGCCAGCGGGAGTAGAAATGAGCAGTTCTTC. This encodes CASSLYLASGSRNEQFF. J is TRBJ2-1 and V is TRBV5-1; 8 bases agree with TRBD2. This CDR3 has 17 amino acids. Germline V gives CDR1 SGHRS, CDR2 YFSETQ. The V gene end was trimmed by 1 base and the J gene end by 7 bases; junction bases not matched to a gene: 13.

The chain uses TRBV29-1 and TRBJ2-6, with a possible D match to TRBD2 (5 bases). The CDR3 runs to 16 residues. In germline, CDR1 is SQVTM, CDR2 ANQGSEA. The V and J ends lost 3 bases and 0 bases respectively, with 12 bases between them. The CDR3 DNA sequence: TGCAGCGTTGACGCGGGCGCGGACTCTGGGGCCAACGTCCTGACTTTC. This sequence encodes CSVDAGADSGANVLTF.

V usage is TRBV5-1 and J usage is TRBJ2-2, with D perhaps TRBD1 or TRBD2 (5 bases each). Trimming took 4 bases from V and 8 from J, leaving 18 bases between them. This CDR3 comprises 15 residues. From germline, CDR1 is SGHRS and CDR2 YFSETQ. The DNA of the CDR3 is TGCGCCAGCAGCAGGAGAGGGACGGAAGATGGGGAGCTGTTTTTT. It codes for CASSRRGTEDGELFF.

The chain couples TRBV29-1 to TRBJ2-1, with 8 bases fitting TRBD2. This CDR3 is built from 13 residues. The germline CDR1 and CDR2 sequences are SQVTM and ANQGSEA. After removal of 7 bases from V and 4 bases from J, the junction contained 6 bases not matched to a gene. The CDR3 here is CSGTTSAYNEQFF. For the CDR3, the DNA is TGCAGCGGAACGACTAGCGCTTACAATGAGCAGTTCTTC.

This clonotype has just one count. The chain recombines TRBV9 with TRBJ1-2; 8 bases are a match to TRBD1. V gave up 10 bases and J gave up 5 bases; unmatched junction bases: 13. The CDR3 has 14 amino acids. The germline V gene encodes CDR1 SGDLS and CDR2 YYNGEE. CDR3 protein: CAGTRTGRGYGYTF. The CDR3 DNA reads TGTGCCGGCACCAGGACAGGGAGGGGATATGGCTACACCTTC.

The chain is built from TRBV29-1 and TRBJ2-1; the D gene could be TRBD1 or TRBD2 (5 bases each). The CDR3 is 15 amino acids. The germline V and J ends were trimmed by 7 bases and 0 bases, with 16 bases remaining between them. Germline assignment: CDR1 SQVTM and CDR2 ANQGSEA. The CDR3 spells CSAEGLGRSYNEQFF. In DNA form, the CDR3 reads TGCAGCGCCGAAGGGTTGGGACGCTCCTACAATGAGCAGTTCTTC.

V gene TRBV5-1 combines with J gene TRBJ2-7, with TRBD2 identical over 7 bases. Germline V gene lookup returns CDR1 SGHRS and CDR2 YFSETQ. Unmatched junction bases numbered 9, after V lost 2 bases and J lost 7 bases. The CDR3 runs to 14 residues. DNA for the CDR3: TGCGCCAGCAGCTTAATAGCGGGCAACAATGAGCAGTACTTC. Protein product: CASSLIAGNNEQYF.

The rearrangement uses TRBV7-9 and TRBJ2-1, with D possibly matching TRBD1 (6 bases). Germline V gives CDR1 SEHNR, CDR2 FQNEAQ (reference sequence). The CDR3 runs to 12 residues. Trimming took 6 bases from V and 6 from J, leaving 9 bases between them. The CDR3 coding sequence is TGTGCCAGCAGACCGGACAGCAATGAGCAGTTCTTC. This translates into CASRPDSNEQFF.

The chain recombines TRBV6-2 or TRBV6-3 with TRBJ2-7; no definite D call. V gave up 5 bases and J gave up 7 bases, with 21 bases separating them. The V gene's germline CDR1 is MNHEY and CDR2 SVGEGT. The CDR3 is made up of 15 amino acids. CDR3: CASSPPADYYNEQYF. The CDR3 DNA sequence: TGTGCCAGCAGTCCACCGGCGGATTACTACAATGAGCAGTACTTC.

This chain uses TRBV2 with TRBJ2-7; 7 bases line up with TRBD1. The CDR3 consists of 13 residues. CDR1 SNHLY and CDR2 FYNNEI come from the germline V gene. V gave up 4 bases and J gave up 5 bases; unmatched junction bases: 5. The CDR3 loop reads CASSARGRNEQYF. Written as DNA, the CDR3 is TGTGCCAGCAGTGCGAGGGGGCGCAACGAGCAGTACTTC. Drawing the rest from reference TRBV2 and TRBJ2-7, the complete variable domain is EPEVTQTPSHQVTQMGQEVILRCVPISNHLYFYWYRQILGQKVEFLVSFYNNEISEKSEIFDDQFSVERPDGSNFTLKIRSTKLEDSAMYFCASSARGRNEQYFGPGTRLTVT.

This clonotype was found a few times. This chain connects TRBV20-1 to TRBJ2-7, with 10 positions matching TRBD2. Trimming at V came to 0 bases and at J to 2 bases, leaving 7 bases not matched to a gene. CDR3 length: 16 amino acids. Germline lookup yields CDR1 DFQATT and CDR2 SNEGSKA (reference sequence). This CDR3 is CSARDDGLAATYEQYF. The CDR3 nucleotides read TGCAGTGCTAGAGATGACGGACTAGCGGCAACCTACGAGCAGTACTTC.

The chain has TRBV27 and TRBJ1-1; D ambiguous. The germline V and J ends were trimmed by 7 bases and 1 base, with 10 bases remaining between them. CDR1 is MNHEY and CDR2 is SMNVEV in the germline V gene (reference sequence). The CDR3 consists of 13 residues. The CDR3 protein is CASKKGWNTEAFF. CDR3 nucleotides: TGTGCCAGCAAAAAGGGTTGGAACACTGAAGCTTTCTTT.

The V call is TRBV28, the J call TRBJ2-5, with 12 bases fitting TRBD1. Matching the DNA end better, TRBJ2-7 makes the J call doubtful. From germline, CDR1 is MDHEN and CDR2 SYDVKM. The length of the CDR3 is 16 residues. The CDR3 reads CASNYQSGTGGAEQYF. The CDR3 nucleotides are TGTGCCAGCAACTACCAGTCGGGGACAGGGGGCGCCGAGCAGTACTTC.